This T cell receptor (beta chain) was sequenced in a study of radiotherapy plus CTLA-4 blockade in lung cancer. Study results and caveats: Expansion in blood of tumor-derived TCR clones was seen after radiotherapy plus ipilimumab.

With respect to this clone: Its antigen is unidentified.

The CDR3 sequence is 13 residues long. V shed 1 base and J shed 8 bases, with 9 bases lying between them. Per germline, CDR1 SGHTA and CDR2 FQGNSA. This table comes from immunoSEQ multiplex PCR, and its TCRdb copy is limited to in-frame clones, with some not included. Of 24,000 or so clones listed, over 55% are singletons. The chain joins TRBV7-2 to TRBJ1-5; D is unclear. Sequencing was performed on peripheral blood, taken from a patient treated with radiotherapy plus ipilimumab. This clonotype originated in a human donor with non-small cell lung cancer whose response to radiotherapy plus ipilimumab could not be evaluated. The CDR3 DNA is TGTGCCAGCAGCTTAGGACTCCCGGAGCCCCAGCATTTT. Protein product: CASSLGLPEPQHF.